A selection of T cell receptor beta chains follows, all from one sample in a study of T cells in localized non-small cell lung cancer. Generated by immunoSEQ multiplex PCR, the TCRdb table keeps only in-frame clones and is missing some. The sample carries 50,000 to 55,000 clones, about 87% recorded once. Specimen: PBMCs, collected before any cancer treatment. Source of these receptors: a female donor with stage II lung adenocarcinoma. Each CDR3 is given with its conserved first and last residue. The D gene is left open where the match is weak. Part of the rows lack a size; the others show once, few, many or a class for expanded clones.

D: NA; size: NA; V: TRBV7-9; J: TRBJ2-7; DNA: TGTGCCAGCAGCGTCGAGGGGGACCAAGCCTACGAGCAGTACTTC; CDR3: CASSVEGDQAYEQYF
D: NA; size: NA; V: TRBV27; J: TRBJ1-2; DNA: TGTGCCAGCAGTTCCTCGATCAGGGGTGCCGGCTACACCTTC; CDR3: CASSSSIRGAGYTF
D: NA; size: NA; V: TRBV4-2; J: TRBJ2-3; DNA: TGTGCCAGCAGCCAAGCTCCCGGGGGCACAGATACGCAGTATTTT; CDR3: CASSQAPGGTDTQYF
D: TRBD1; size: NA; V: TRBV19; J: TRBJ2-5; DNA: TGTGCCAGTAGCTCACCCGGACAGGGATTACAACAAGAGACCCAGTACTTC; CDR3: CASSSPGQGLQQETQYF
D: NA; size: NA; V: TRBV5-4; J: TRBJ1-1; DNA: TGTGCCAGCAGCTTGGAGGTTTCGAACACTGAAGCTTTCTTT; CDR3: CASSLEVSNTEAFF
D: NA; size: NA; V: TRBV5-4; J: TRBJ2-3; DNA: TGTGCCAGCAAACAGGGACACACAGATACGCAGTATTTT; CDR3: CASKQGHTDTQYF
D: NA; size: NA; V: TRBV7-5; J: TRBJ1-2; DNA: TGTGCCAGAAGCGTAGCGGGGGGACGGGAATCCCAAAACTATGGCTACACCTTC; CDR3: CARSVAGGRESQNYGYTF
D: NA; size: NA; V: TRBV2; J: TRBJ1-5; DNA: TGTGCCAGCAGTGAACAGGGGCCCAAACAGCCCCAGCATTTT; CDR3: CASSEQGPKQPQHF
D: NA; size: NA; V: TRBV5-4; J: TRBJ2-3; DNA: TGTGCCAGCAGCACCTCAGGCACAGATACGCAGTATTTT; CDR3: CASSTSGTDTQYF
D: NA; size: NA; V: TRBV19; J: TRBJ1-5; DNA: TGTGCCACCGACCAGTTTGGGCAGCCCCAGCATTTT; CDR3: CATDQFGQPQHF
D: TRBD1; size: NA; V: TRBV19; J: TRBJ2-3; DNA: TGTGCCAGTAAGAGACAGGGATCGACGACAGATACGCAGTATTTT; CDR3: CASKRQGSTTDTQYF
D: TRBD1; size: NA; V: TRBV14; J: TRBJ1-2; DNA: TGTGCCAGCAGCTTGACAGGGGATGGCTACACCTTC; CDR3: CASSLTGDGYTF
D: TRBD1; size: NA; V: TRBV11-3; J: TRBJ2-6; DNA: TGTGCCAGCAGTCAACGGACAGGGAAAAGCTCTGGGGCCAACGTCCTGACTTTC; CDR3: CASSQRTGKSSGANVLTF
D: NA; size: NA; V: TRBV19; J: TRBJ1-3; DNA: TGTGCCAGTAATACGGGGCCCTCTGGAAACACCATATATTTT; CDR3: CASNTGPSGNTIYF
D: NA; size: NA; V: TRBV7-9; J: TRBJ2-7; DNA: TGTGCCAGCAGCTTAGAGGTAGGCGGGGAGCAGTACTTC; CDR3: CASSLEVGGEQYF
D: TRBD1; size: NA; V: TRBV7-6; J: TRBJ1-1; DNA: TGTGCCAGCAGCGCCCGGACAGGGGTCACTGAAGCTTTCTTT; CDR3: CASSARTGVTEAFF
D: NA; size: once; V: TRBV18; J: TRBJ1-1; DNA: TGTGCCAGCTCGAGCCAGGGGAACACTGAAGCTTTCTTT; CDR3: CASSSQGNTEAFF
D: NA; size: NA; V: TRBV2; J: TRBJ1-2; DNA: TGTGCCAGCATCGGGAGTGAATTGCAGGGTAACTATGGCTACACCTTC; CDR3: CASIGSELQGNYGYTF
D: NA; size: NA; V: TRBV6-6; J: TRBJ1-2; DNA: TGTGCCAGCTCTCCGGGGGCCAACTATGGCTACACCTTC; CDR3: CASSPGANYGYTF
D: NA; size: NA; V: TRBV7-3; J: TRBJ2-2; DNA: TGTGCCAGCAGCTTAACGTTTGGGCAGCCCGGGGAGCTGTTTTTT; CDR3: CASSLTFGQPGELFF
D: NA; size: NA; V: TRBV27; J: TRBJ1-4; DNA: TGTGCCAGCAGTTCGTACAGGGAAGTGGAAGAAAAACTGTTTTTT; CDR3: CASSSYREVEEKLFF
D: NA; size: NA; V: TRBV19; J: TRBJ1-6; DNA: TGTGCCAGTAGTATCACCCTCGGGTATAATTCACCCCTCCACTTT; CDR3: CASSITLGYNSPLHF
D: NA; size: NA; V: TRBV18; J: TRBJ1-3; DNA: TGTGCCAGCTCACTCCCCCCGATCGGAAACACCATATATTTT; CDR3: CASSLPPIGNTIYF
D: NA; size: NA; V: TRBV25-1; J: TRBJ2-2; DNA: TGTGCCAGCAGTGTCGGGGCTGGGGAGCTGTTTTTT; CDR3: CASSVGAGELFF
D: NA; size: NA; V: TRBV9; J: TRBJ1-1; DNA: TGTGCCAGCAGCTTCGACAGTAACACTGAAGCTTTCTTT; CDR3: CASSFDSNTEAFF
D: NA; size: NA; V: TRBV10-3; J: TRBJ1-5; DNA: TGTGCCATCAGTGAGGGTACTCAGCCCCAGCATTTT; CDR3: CAISEGTQPQHF
D: TRBD1; size: NA; V: TRBV4-1; J: TRBJ2-1; DNA: TGCGCCAGCAGCCAAGGGGGTAGAGGACAGGGTTACAATGAGCAGTTCTTC; CDR3: CASSQGGRGQGYNEQFF
D: NA; size: NA; V: TRBV5-1; J: TRBJ2-7; DNA: TGCGCCAGCAGTTATACCCCGGGACTCTCCTACGAGCAGTACTTC; CDR3: CASSYTPGLSYEQYF
D: TRBD1; size: NA; V: TRBV5-1; J: TRBJ2-2; DNA: TGCGCCAGCAGCGTTAGTATTTCACAGGACAGGGGAGTGCGGGCCGGGGAGCTGTTTTTT; CDR3: CASSVSISQDRGVRAGELFF
D: NA; size: NA; V: TRBV7-8; J: TRBJ2-7; DNA: TGTGCCAGCAGCCCCCGAACCGGAACCGGGATCTACGAGCAGTACTTC; CDR3: CASSPRTGTGIYEQYF
D: TRBD1; size: NA; V: TRBV4-1; J: TRBJ1-6; DNA: TGCGCCAGCAGCCAAGGCGGAGGACAGGGGGTTGGCACCCTCCACTTT; CDR3: CASSQGGGQGVGTLHF
D: NA; size: NA; V: TRBV5-1; J: TRBJ1-4; DNA: TGCGCCAGCGGGTGGGGGTCCACTAATGAAAAACTGTTTTTT; CDR3: CASGWGSTNEKLFF
D: NA; size: NA; V: TRBV4-1; J: TRBJ1-2; DNA: TGCGCCAGCAGCCTCGTCAAGGGGGGTGATAGCGGCTACACCTTC; CDR3: CASSLVKGGDSGYTF
D: TRBD1; size: NA; V: TRBV28; J: TRBJ2-7; DNA: TGTGCCAGCAGTTCGGGACAGATTCGCTACGAGCAGTACTTC; CDR3: CASSSGQIRYEQYF
D: TRBD2; size: NA; V: TRBV2; J: TRBJ2-5; DNA: TGTGCCAGCAGTTCCTCCGGGACTAGCGGGGGGAATCAAGAGACCCAGTACTTC; CDR3: CASSSSGTSGGNQETQYF
D: NA; size: NA; V: TRBV4-1; J: TRBJ1-4; DNA: TGCGCCAGCAGCCAAGGGGTTTCAACTAATGAAAAACTGTTTTTT; CDR3: CASSQGVSTNEKLFF
D: NA; size: NA; V: TRBV27; J: TRBJ2-2; DNA: TGTGCCAGCAGTTTACCAGGATACACCGGGGAGCTGTTTTTT; CDR3: CASSLPGYTGELFF
D: NA; size: NA; V: TRBV10-3; J: TRBJ1-2; DNA: TGTGCCATCAGCTCCGGGATCTATGGCTACACCTTC; CDR3: CAISSGIYGYTF
D: TRBD1; size: once; V: TRBV5-6; J: TRBJ2-2; DNA: TGTGCCAGCAGCTGGGGGACAGGGGGCGCCTCCGGGGAGCTGTTTTTT; CDR3: CASSWGTGGASGELFF
D: NA; size: NA; V: TRBV6-4; J: TRBJ1-2; DNA: TGTGCCAGCAGTGAAGGGCAGGGGACGGGCTACACCTTC; CDR3: CASSEGQGTGYTF
D: TRBD1; size: few; V: TRBV6-1; J: TRBJ2-3; DNA: TGTGCCAGCAGAGCCGGGACAGGGGGCGCAGATACGCAGTATTTT; CDR3: CASRAGTGGADTQYF
D: NA; size: once; V: TRBV4-1; J: TRBJ2-7; DNA: TGCGCCAGCAGCCAAGAAGGCAGGGGATTCTACGAGCAGTACTTC; CDR3: CASSQEGRGFYEQYF
D: NA; size: NA; V: TRBV7-9; J: TRBJ1-1; DNA: TGTGCCAGCAGCCCCCAGGGGCCAGATACTGAAGCTTTCTTT; CDR3: CASSPQGPDTEAFF
D: NA; size: NA; V: TRBV5-1; J: TRBJ2-7; DNA: TGCGCCAGCAGCCCCGACAGCAGCTCCTACGAGCAGTACTTC; CDR3: CASSPDSSSYEQYF
D: NA; size: NA; V: TRBV5-1; J: TRBJ1-2; DNA: TGCGCCAGCGGATTCGAGGGGAACTATGGCTACACCTTC; CDR3: CASGFEGNYGYTF
D: TRBD1; size: NA; V: TRBV14; J: TRBJ1-2; DNA: TGTGCCAGCAGCCAAGCCGGACAGGCGCTACTCTATGGCTACACCTTC; CDR3: CASSQAGQALLYGYTF
D: TRBD2; size: NA; V: TRBV11-3; J: TRBJ2-1; DNA: TGTGCCAGCAGCTTGGGGACTAGCGGGGTCAAAAAACAATTCTTC; CDR3: CASSLGTSGVKKQFF
D: NA; size: NA; V: TRBV6-1; J: TRBJ1-2; DNA: TGTGCCAGCGCCAGGCTTAACTATGGCTACACCTTC; CDR3: CASARLNYGYTF
D: NA; size: NA; V: TRBV29-1; J: TRBJ1-5; DNA: TGCAGCGCAGGACCTCAAGTGGGACAGCCCCAGCATTTT; CDR3: CSAGPQVGQPQHF